Listed here are 10 T cell receptor beta chains from one sample, sequenced in a study of shared clonotypes between healthy human individuals. Using immunoSEQ multiplex PCR, the repertoire was profiled, and TCRdb retains in-frame clones only, with some absent. The repertoire holds about 1,800,000 clones, with around 96% as singletons. As defined, naive CD8 cells were CD45RO-negative and positively selected for CCR7, with terminally differentiated effector memory CD45RA+ cells excluded. Sequencing was done on a sample of naive CD8+ T cells sorted from blood. These receptors were taken from a young man in good health.

V is TRBV28 and J is TRBJ2-7; D possibly matches TRBD1 or TRBD2 (5 bases each). Looked up from germline, CDR1 is MDHEN and CDR2 is SYDVKM. Deletions cut 4 bases from V and 0 bases from J, with 13 bases between. The length of the CDR3 is 15 residues. The CDR3 loop is CASSSPGTSSYEQYF. In DNA, the CDR3 is TGTGCCAGCAGTTCCCCAGGGACGAGCTCCTACGAGCAGTACTTC.

This clone occurred once. The chain has TRBV28 and TRBJ2-1; the D is unclear. CDR3 length equals 12 residues. V lost 5 bases, J lost 8 bases, and 10 bases lay in between. In germline, CDR1 is MDHEN, CDR2 SYDVKM. The CDR3 bases are TGTGCCAGCAGTCCCCCTATCCATGAGCAGTTCTTC. This translates into CASSPPIHEQFF.

The rearrangement uses TRBV5-1 and TRBJ2-2, with D tentatively TRBD2 (7 bases). Trimming removed 2 bases at V and 5 bases at J, with 13 bases between. CDR3 length: 15 amino acids. Germline V gene data show CDR1 as SGHRS and CDR2 as YFSETQ. DNA of the CDR3: TGCGCCAGCAGCTTTTACAGGGAGGGAACCGGGGAGCTGTTTTTT. Translating gives CASSFYREGTGELFF.

The chain has TRBV7-2 and TRBJ2-5; D not certain. Looked up from germline, CDR1 is SGHTA and CDR2 is FQGNSA. V lost 1 base, J lost 8 bases, and 11 bases lay in between. The CDR3 covers 13 residues. The CDR3 protein is CASSLVHPPTQYF. The CDR3 coding sequence is TGTGCCAGCAGCTTAGTCCACCCGCCCACCCAGTACTTC.

This sequence joins TRBV7-9 and TRBJ2-3; D is undetermined. Trimming removed 7 bases from V and 6 bases from J, with 26 bases in between. The CDR3 runs 17 residues. Germline CDR1 is SEHNR and CDR2 is FQNEAQ (reference sequence). For the CDR3, the DNA is TGTGCCAGCAACGAACAGCCAGCGCAAGTAGCCACCGATACGCAGTATTTT. Encoded protein: CASNEQPAQVATDTQYF.

The chain combines TRBV7-9 with TRBJ1-1, with D hard to call. Trimming shortened V by 2 bases and J by 1 base, and 8 bases separated the two germline ends. Germline V gives CDR1 SEHNR, CDR2 FQNEAQ (reference sequence). The CDR3 sequence is 14 residues long. The CDR3 DNA reads as TGTGCCAGCAGCTTATTGGCACCGAACACTGAAGCTTTCTTT. Protein sequence: CASSLLAPNTEAFF.

The chain has TRBV19 and TRBJ1-5, with no clear D. V was clipped by 6 bases and J by 5 bases, with 14 bases between them. From germline, CDR1 is LNHDA and CDR2 SQIVND (reference sequence). CDR3 length: 14 residues. The chain's CDR3 is CASSVKSSYQPQHF. In DNA form, the CDR3 reads TGTGCCAGTAGCGTTAAATCTTCTTATCAGCCCCAGCATTTT.

The V call is TRBV7-9, the J call TRBJ2-7; D is possibly TRBD1 or TRBD2 (6 bases each). Germline V gene lookup returns CDR1 SEHNR and CDR2 FQNEAQ (reference sequence). This CDR3 has 15 amino acids. The V end lost 7 bases, the J end lost 0 bases, and 16 bases lay between the germline ends. The DNA of the CDR3 is TGTGCCAGCACCCACCGAGAGGGGGGCTCCTACGAGCAGTACTTC. This sequence encodes CASTHREGGSYEQYF.

This chain joins TRBV5-4 and TRBJ1-1; no reliable D call. The germline gives CDR1 SGHNT, CDR2 YYREEE (reference sequence). The ends were cut back, 0 bases at V and 2 bases at J, with 5 bases in the middle. The CDR3 sequence is 13 residues long. The CDR3 nucleotides read TGTGCCAGCAGCTTGGGACACAACACTGAAGCTTTCTTT. It is translated as CASSLGHNTEAFF.

This clone was found once. The chain uses TRBV7-9 and TRBJ2-5; TRBD2 agrees at 8 bases. This CDR3 comprises 16 residues. Germline V lookup: CDR1 SEHNR, CDR2 FQNEAQ (reference sequence). V dropped 1 base and J dropped 5; count of bases not matched to a gene: 9. The CDR3 sequence: CASSLVREGPGETQYF. The CDR3 DNA follows: TGTGCCAGCAGCTTAGTTCGGGAGGGTCCTGGGGAGACCCAGTACTTC.